This paragraph reports one T cell receptor (beta chain). No antigen is known for it. The record originates from a study of blood T cells in healthy people across ages. Regarding the study as a whole: Long-lived donors exceeded aged donors in naive CD4+ cells and diversity. Since the PBMCs were unsorted, naive and antigen-experienced cells could not be conclusively compared.

Primed by a sample-barcoded 5' primer and a J-beta primer mix, a second PCR proceeded for about 6 to 11 cycles. MiXCR was run by TCRdb on the 5' RACE reads, yielding one entry per CDR3 protein. The profile covers about 640,000 distinct CDR3 sequences, with around three fifths appearing a single time and 30% to 45% taken by the ten largest. Sequenced material: blood. This TCR derives from a man aged 60 to 75 in good health.

The CDR3 DNA follows: TGTGCCAGCAGTGAAGAGGGTATTCCTACCTACGAGCAGTACTTC. This sequence encodes CASSEEGIPTYEQYF. The V call is TRBV6-1, the J call TRBJ2-7; D gene ambiguous. With 1 base removed from V and 2 bases from J, the gap between germline ends came to 12 bases. Germline lookup yields CDR1 MNHNS and CDR2 SASEGT. This CDR3 has 15 amino acids.